These 11 T cell receptor beta chains share one sample of origin, sequenced in a study of T cell responses to AZD1222 COVID-19 vaccine. Repertoires were generated with immunoSEQ multiplex PCR, while TCRdb's copy carries only in-frame clones and drops some. The data show approximately 180,000 clones, approximately 90% seen once. The material sequenced was peripheral blood, taken on day 0 of AZD1222 vaccination. The receptors were sampled from an adult in good health.

This clone was seen a single time. This sequence joins TRBV7-6 and TRBJ2-7; 12 bases match TRBD2. V shed 6 bases and J 7 bases; nucleotides not matched to a gene: 10. Germline lookup yields CDR1 SGHVS and CDR2 FNYEAQ. The CDR3 has 15 amino acids. CDR3 in amino acids: CASSPTSGRKQEQYF. The CDR3 coding sequence is TGTGCCAGCAGTCCGACTAGCGGGAGAAAACAAGAGCAGTACTTC.

The V gene is TRBV30, the J gene TRBJ1-6; no definite D call. The CDR3 spans 12 residues. Trimming shortened V by 0 bases and J by 14 bases, and 11 bases separated the two germline ends. The germline CDR1 and CDR2 sequences are GTSNPN and SVGIG (reference sequence). This CDR3 reads CAWSVGGTALHF. CDR3 bases: TGTGCCTGGAGTGTAGGAGGAACGGCCCTCCACTTT.

The rearrangement joins TRBV28 to TRBJ2-5, with a tentative D call TRBD2 (6 bases). V was pared by 5 bases and J by 5 bases, with 21 bases between. CDR3 size: 16 residues. Germline-derived CDR1 and CDR2 are MDHEN and SYDVKM. The CDR3: CASSPLTSSSQETQYF. The CDR3 DNA reads TGTGCCAGCAGTCCCTTGACTAGTTCCTCCCAGGAGACCCAGTACTTC.

This clone was detected only a few times. V usage is TRBV5-4 and J usage is TRBJ2-3, with TRBD2 matching 8 bases. J gave up 3 bases and V 4 bases, and 10 bases lay outside the gene matches. The CDR3 covers 16 residues. From germline, CDR1 is SGHNT and CDR2 YYREEE (reference sequence). CDR3 sequence reads: CASSARVLADTDTQYF. The DNA of the CDR3 is TGTGCCAGCAGCGCCCGGGTACTAGCGGATACAGATACGCAGTATTTT.

This rearrangement joins TRBV2 to TRBJ2-7; D possibly corresponds to TRBD2 (5 bases). The CDR3 covers 14 residues. Looked up from germline, CDR1 is SNHLY and CDR2 is FYNNEI. Deletions cut 5 bases from V and 3 bases from J, with 14 bases between. The CDR3 DNA follows: TGTGCCAGCAGTACGTCCTGGGGAGACTACGAGCAGTACTTC. It is translated as CASSTSWGDYEQYF. Filled out from reference TRBV2 and TRBJ2-7, the complete variable domain reads EPEVTQTPSHQVTQMGQEVILRCVPISNHLYFYWYRQILGQKVEFLVSFYNNEISEKSEIFDDQFSVERPDGSNFTLKIRSTKLEDSAMYFCASSTSWGDYEQYFGPGTRLTVT.

The sample holds many counts of this clone. This sequence joins TRBV6-1 and TRBJ2-3; D remains unclear. This CDR3 has 15 residues. V dropped 2 bases and J dropped 0 bases, with 9 bases sitting between them. The germline V gene encodes CDR1 MNHNS and CDR2 SASEGT. The CDR3 protein is CASSESKSSTDTQYF. The CDR3 region has the DNA TGTGCCAGCAGTGAATCGAAAAGTAGCACAGATACGCAGTATTTT.

The chain is built from TRBV5-1 and TRBJ2-1; D is possibly TRBD2 (6 bases). From germline, CDR1 is SGHRS and CDR2 YFSETQ. The V and J ends lost 0 bases and 0 bases respectively, with 7 bases between them. The length of the CDR3 is 15 residues. The CDR3 region has the DNA TGCGCCAGCAGCTTGGGCGGGACCTCCTACAATGAGCAGTTCTTC. Translated: CASSLGGTSYNEQFF. Supplemented by reference TRBV5-1 and TRBJ2-1, the full variable domain reads KAGVTQTPRYLIKTRGQQVTLSCSPISGHRSVSWYQQTPGQGLQFLFEYFSETQRNKGNFPGRFSGRQFSNSRSEMNVSTLELGDSALYLCASSLGGTSYNEQFFGPGTRLTVL.

This clone was detected once. The chain uses TRBV3-1 (or the pseudogene TRBV3-2) and TRBJ1-4, with D maybe TRBD1 (6 bases). In germline, CDR1 is LGHDT, CDR2 YNNKEL (reference sequence). There are 16 residues in the CDR3. V gave up 1 base and J gave up 8 bases, with 17 bases separating them. DNA for the CDR3: TGTGCCAGCAGCCAAGCCGGGGGGCGCCTGGGCGAAAAACTGTTTTTT. Amino acid sequence: CASSQAGGRLGEKLFF.

This clone was counted between two and nine times. The V gene is TRBV7-7, the J gene TRBJ2-5; D gene ambiguous. This CDR3 contains 15 residues. The germline CDR1 and CDR2 sequences are SSHAT and FNYEAQ (reference sequence). The V and J ends lost 1 base and 0 bases respectively, with 9 bases between them. CDR3 bases: TGTGCCAGCAGCTTAGGACGGACCTACCAAGAGACCCAGTACTTC. Translating it yields CASSLGRTYQETQYF. Based on the CDR3 plus reference TRBV7-7 and TRBJ2-5, the full variable domain is GAGVSQSPRYKVTKRGQDVTLRCDPISSHATLYWYQQALGQGPEFLTYFNYEAQPDKSGLPSDRFSAERPEGSISTLTIQRTEQRDSAMYRCASSLGRTYQETQYFGPGTRLLVL.

This clone was observed once. The chain links TRBV30 to TRBJ1-2, with D perhaps TRBD1 (5 bases). This CDR3 has 15 residues. V was cut by 5 bases and J by 4 bases, with 20 bases left in between. CDR1 and CDR2 (germline): GTSNPN, SVGIG (reference sequence). CDR3 nucleotide sequence: TGTGCCTGGTACAGAGGGACCGGGGAGGCCTATGGCTACACCTTC. Protein: CAWYRGTGEAYGYTF.

The chain links TRBV3-1 (or the pseudogene TRBV3-2) to TRBJ1-2, with TRBD1 identical over 7 bases. CDR3 size: 13 residues. Germline V gives CDR1 LGHDT, CDR2 YNNKEL (reference sequence). Trimming removed 4 bases from V and 8 bases from J; junction bases left unmatched: 7. The CDR3 sequence is CASSPKDRVGYTF. DNA for the CDR3: TGTGCCAGCAGCCCAAAAGACAGGGTGGGCTACACCTTC.